This entry lists 20 T cell receptor beta chains sequenced from one sample in a study of cytomegalovirus exposure and HLA in healthy donors. PCR amplification relied on 60 Vbeta primers (plus 13 Jbeta primers). Data came from immunoSEQ multiplex PCR; TCRdb stores just in-frame clones and leaves some out. The sample records around 150,000 clones, around 10% being singletons. Sequencing was carried out using PBMCs. The receptor set was obtained from a male donor in good health and CMV-seronegative.

The V call is TRBV23-1, the J call TRBJ2-7; possible D gene TRBD2, 5 bases. TRBV23-1 is designated an ORF whose function remains uncertain. V shed 0 bases and J shed 3 bases, with 9 bases lying between them. The CDR3 extends over 14 amino acids. The CDR3 reads CASSQSRGLYEQYF. The CDR3 region has the DNA TGCGCCAGCAGTCAATCGAGAGGGCTCTACGAGCAGTACTTC.

In this sample, this clone turned up a few times. V is TRBV7-2 and J is TRBJ2-1, with no clear D. This CDR3 comprises 13 residues. V lost 6 bases to trimming and J lost 6 bases, with 12 bases between them. Germline CDR1 reads SGHTA; CDR2 reads FQGNSA. The CDR3 loop reads CASRPGAANEQFF. In nucleotides, the CDR3 is TGTGCCAGCAGACCCGGAGCAGCCAATGAGCAGTTCTTC.

This clone was detected only a few times. The V gene is TRBV28, the J gene TRBJ1-2; D perhaps matches TRBD1 (5 bases). CDR1 MDHEN and CDR2 SYDVKM come from the germline V gene. Trimming shortened V by 3 bases and J by 7 bases, and 6 bases separated the two germline ends. This CDR3 is built from 11 residues. CDR3 protein: CASSFRGGYTF. The CDR3 DNA follows: TGTGCCAGCAGTTTTAGGGGTGGCTACACCTTC.

The chain has TRBV29-1 and TRBJ1-2; 9 bases are a match to TRBD1. CDR1 SQVTM and CDR2 ANQGSEA come from the germline V gene. The V and J ends lost 1 base and 1 base, in that order; junction bases with no gene match: 4. This CDR3 region has 15 residues. The CDR3 here is CSVEGDRVNNYGYTF. The DNA for the CDR3 is TGCAGCGTTGAAGGGGACAGGGTAAATAACTATGGCTACACCTTC.

This rearrangement joins TRBV28 to TRBJ1-1; D is perhaps TRBD1 (5 bases). There are 14 residues in the CDR3. Germline V gene data show CDR1 as MDHEN and CDR2 as SYDVKM. The germline V and J ends were trimmed by 6 bases and 0 bases, with 11 bases remaining between them. The CDR3 loop reads CASSWGGMNTEAFF. CDR3 coding DNA: TGTGCCAGCAGCTGGGGGGGAATGAACACTGAAGCTTTCTTT.

This clone was counted a few times. The chain combines TRBV5-4 with TRBJ1-6; a weak D match, TRBD1 (6 bases). Trimming took off 4 bases at V and 8 bases at J, with 19 bases between the two ends. CDR3 length: 16 amino acids. CDR1 SGHNT and CDR2 YYREEE come from the germline V gene (reference sequence). CDR3 nucleotide sequence: TGTGCCAGCAGCCGTTTCTTCACAGGGTCGGATTCACCCCTCCACTTT. Encoded protein: CASSRFFTGSDSPLHF.

Only one count was recorded for this clone. The chain carries TRBV7-2 and TRBJ2-1; D is unclear. CDR1 and CDR2 (germline): SGHTA, FQGNSA. The CDR3 runs 13 residues. V dropped 2 bases and J dropped 10 bases, with 12 bases sitting between them. The CDR3 sequence: CASSLLGEIEQFF. CDR3 sequence (DNA): TGTGCCAGCAGCTTATTAGGAGAAATCGAGCAGTTCTTC.

DNA for the CDR3: TGTGCCAGCAGCTCCTCAGGGGAGGGGTTGGCAGATACGCAGTATTTT. Translation gives CASSSSGEGLADTQYF. V and J are TRBV7-2 and TRBJ2-3; the D gene is possibly TRBD2 (7 bases). This CDR3 has 16 amino acids. Germline CDR1 and CDR2: SGHTA and FQGNSA. Trimming took off 4 bases at V and 4 bases at J, with 18 bases between the two ends.

This clone was seen only a few times. The genes are TRBV28 and TRBJ1-2, with D perhaps matching TRBD1 (6 bases). The CDR3 extends over 15 amino acids. V lost 1 base, J lost 6 bases, and 15 bases lay in between. CDR1 and CDR2 from the germline V gene are MDHEN and SYDVKM. The CDR3 DNA reads TGTGCCAGCAGTTTATCCCCGGGGGGCGCCGATGGCTACACCTTC. Amino acid sequence: CASSLSPGGADGYTF.

This clone was recorded a few times. V is TRBV5-4 and J is TRBJ1-1; tentatively, D is TRBD1 (5 bases). Trimming left V 4 bases short and J 2 bases short, with 18 bases between. Per germline, CDR1 SGHNT and CDR2 YYREEE (reference sequence). The CDR3 extends over 16 amino acids. The CDR3 reads CASSGHPGQDNTEAFF. The DNA of the CDR3 is TGTGCCAGCAGCGGACACCCAGGGCAGGACAACACTGAAGCTTTCTTT.

This clone was counted only a few times. CDR3 protein: CASSIGSGGTDTQYF. CDR3 DNA sequence: TGTGCCAGTAGTATAGGTAGCGGGGGTACAGATACGCAGTATTTT. The chain is built from TRBV19 and TRBJ2-3, with TRBD2 identical over 9 bases. The V segment lost 1 base and the J segment 3 bases; nucleotides outside the gene matches: 2. There are 15 residues in the CDR3. Germline lookup yields CDR1 LNHDA and CDR2 SQIVND (reference sequence).

This clone was seen a handful of times. J is TRBJ2-2 and V is TRBV5-1; D perhaps matches TRBD1 (6 bases). Per germline, CDR1 SGHRS and CDR2 YFSETQ. V dropped 4 bases and J dropped 3 bases, with 7 bases sitting between them. The CDR3 length is 13 residues. CDR3 protein: CASSPGDTGELFF. Written as DNA, the CDR3 is TGCGCCAGCAGCCCAGGGGACACCGGGGAGCTGTTTTTT.

The rearrangement links TRBV30 to TRBJ2-7; TRBD2 matches 9 bases. Unmatched junction bases numbered 7, after V lost 5 bases and J lost 2 bases. Germline V CDR1 and CDR2: GTSNPN, SVGIG (reference sequence). The CDR3 has 14 amino acids. CDR3 amino acids: CAWGSGRYPYEQYF. The CDR3 DNA reads as TGTGCCTGGGGGAGCGGGAGGTACCCCTACGAGCAGTACTTC. Drawing the rest from reference TRBV30 and TRBJ2-7, the complete variable domain is SQTIHQWPATLVQPVGSPLSLECTVEGTSNPNLYWYRQAAGRGLQLLFYSVGIGQISSEVPQNLSASRPQDRQFILSSKKLLLSDSGFYLCAWGSGRYPYEQYFGPGTRLTVT.

This clone has more than one count but fewer than ten. The chain joins TRBV20-1 to TRBJ2-1; D might be TRBD1 (5 bases). With 5 bases removed from V and 9 bases from J, the gap between germline ends came to 8 bases. Looked up from germline, CDR1 is DFQATT and CDR2 is SNEGSKA (reference sequence). The length of the CDR3 is 10 residues. The CDR3 nucleotides are TGCAGTGCTGGTAGGGGTGAGCAGTTCTTC. Translated, it gives CSAGRGEQFF.

This clone appeared a few times. This chain connects TRBV28 to TRBJ1-1; weak D call: TRBD1 (5 bases). The germline gives CDR1 MDHEN, CDR2 SYDVKM. The ends were cut back, 3 bases at V and 6 bases at J, with 11 bases in the middle. The CDR3 is made up of 13 amino acids. This CDR3 is CASSFGQGAEAFF. As DNA, the CDR3 is TGTGCCAGCAGTTTCGGGCAGGGCGCTGAAGCTTTCTTT. Full variable domain (rest looked up from reference TRBV28 and TRBJ1-1): DVKVTQSSRYLVKRTGEKVFLECVQDMDHENMFWYRQDPGLGLRLIYFSYDVKMKEKGDIPEGYSVSREKKERFSLILESASTNQTSMYLCASSFGQGAEAFFGQGTRLTVV.

The chain uses TRBV7-2 and TRBJ2-6, with a possible D match to TRBD2 (5 bases). Trimming left V 5 bases short and J 8 bases short, with 10 bases between. The V gene's germline CDR1 is SGHTA and CDR2 FQGNSA. CDR3 size: 13 residues. This CDR3 is CASSRRETNVLTF. CDR3 nucleotides: TGTGCCAGCAGCCGCCGGGAAACCAACGTCCTGACTTTC.

In this sample, this clone turned up a few times. This chain connects TRBV6-6 to TRBJ2-7, with 10 nucleotides matching TRBD2. Germline V gene lookup returns CDR1 MNHNY and CDR2 SVGAGI (reference sequence). The CDR3 consists of 16 residues. V lost 6 bases to trimming and J lost 4 bases; unmatched junction nucleotides: 12. This CDR3 reads CASSHGRSGGAYEQYF. CDR3 nucleotide sequence: TGTGCCAGCAGCCACGGACGGAGCGGGGGGGCATACGAGCAGTACTTC.

Of note for this clone: Compared with germline, one end of the junction differs, possibly owing to a read error. The chain has TRBV6-1 and TRBJ2-7, with D perhaps TRBD1 (5 bases). Per germline, CDR1 MNHNS and CDR2 SASEGT. The CDR3 length is 13 residues. CDR3 in amino acids: CARSEYRIYEQYF. The CDR3 coding sequence is TGTGCCAGAAGTGAGTACAGGATCTACGAGCAGTACTTC.

This chain connects TRBV5-4 to TRBJ1-4; 9 bases map to TRBD1. With 3 bases clipped from V and 5 bases from J, the junction kept 8 bases outside the gene matches. CDR1 is SGHNT, CDR2 YYREEE, per germline (reference sequence). This CDR3 comprises 16 residues. The CDR3, as DNA: TGTGCCAGCAGCTCGCTCCCGGGACAGGGAAATGAAAAACTGTTTTTT. Residues: CASSSLPGQGNEKLFF.

The rearrangement links TRBV19 to TRBJ1-1; D perhaps matches TRBD1 (5 bases). This CDR3 contains 13 residues. V shed 5 bases and J shed 6 bases, with 13 bases lying between them. Germline CDR1 LNHDA, CDR2 SQIVND (reference sequence). Here the CDR3 DNA reads TGTGCCAGTAGTCTTGGACAAGGCGCTGAAGCTTTCTTT. This translates into CASSLGQGAEAFF.